What follows are 26 T cell receptor beta chains derived from one specimen sequenced in a study of low-dose radiotherapy and immunotherapy resistance in tumors. Both a constant-region primer and a V-primer adapter served to amplify TCRs across roughly 20 PCR cycles. Using its own MiXCR run on the reads, TCRdb lists one record per CDR3 protein. The sample has tens of thousands of distinct CDR3 sequences, 33% seen once. Described time point: after trial treatment. Regarding treatment: LDRT plus nivolumab, ipilimumab, low-dose cyclophosphamide and aspirin (RACIN trial). The specimen was PBMCs, collected after low-dose radiotherapy plus immunotherapy. The receptors come from a male donor with rectosigmoid adenocarcinoma.

This clonotype was recorded a few times. The DNA is left out, because the CDR3 cannot be placed on it with certainty; the CDR3 is given as TCRdb lists it. The chain uses TRBV6-5 and TRBJ2-2; TRBD1, the table's D call, was not compared with the DNA. The CDR3 is made up of 20 amino acids, end residues included. Germline V gene lookup returns CDR1 MNHEY and CDR2 SVGAGI. CDR3 in amino acids: CASSYSETGEYTGELFFVFF.

This clonotype was found many times. The chain employs TRBV6-2 or TRBV6-3 and TRBJ2-1; 10 bases fit TRBD2. The CDR3 runs to 15 residues. V shed 7 bases, J shed 6 bases, and the junction held 9 bases outside the gene matches. In germline, CDR1 is MNHEY, CDR2 SVGEGT. CDR3 coding DNA: TGTGCCAGCATTCACCGGGCTAGCGGGGGCAATGAGCAGTTCTTC. Its protein product is CASIHRASGGNEQFF.

The table lists this clonotype with many counts. V usage is TRBV2 and J usage is TRBJ2-1; D assignment may be TRBD1 or TRBD2 (5 bases each). The CDR3 extends over 13 amino acids. Trimming took 7 bases from V and 7 from J, leaving 14 bases between them. From germline, CDR1 is SNHLY and CDR2 FYNNEI. The CDR3 nucleotides are TGTGCCAGCACCAGGGATGAGGGAAATGAGCAGTTCTTC. It specifies CASTRDEGNEQFF.

This clonotype has ten or more counts. CDR3 DNA sequence: TGTGCCAGCACTGAAATGAGTGGGGATGGGGCAGATACGCAGTATTTT. Protein: CASTEMSGDGADTQYF. The chain employs TRBV6-5 and TRBJ2-3; D is unclear. CDR1 is MNHEY and CDR2 is SVGAGI in the germline V gene. The CDR3 sequence is 16 residues long. Trimming removed 7 bases from V and 4 bases from J, with 21 bases in between.

V is TRBV5-4 and J is TRBJ2-7; 10 bases are shared with TRBD1. CDR3 length: 14 residues. Germline V gene sequence: CDR1 SGHNT, CDR2 YYREEE (reference sequence). J lost 5 bases, V lost 2 bases, and 4 bases had no gene match. CDR3 coding DNA: TGTGCCAGCAGCTTCTCGACAGGGGGCGACGAGCAGTACTTC. Residues: CASSFSTGGDEQYF.

The chain couples TRBV18 to TRBJ1-1; D is undetermined. Germline V gene data show CDR1 as KGHSH and CDR2 as LQKENI. The V gene lost 1 base and the J gene lost 1 base, with 7 bases spanning the gap. The CDR3 consists of 14 residues. The CDR3 spells CASSPQDRNTEAFF. The CDR3 nucleotides read TGTGCCAGCTCACCACAAGATCGGAACACTGAAGCTTTCTTT.

There are many counts of this clonotype. The chain employs TRBV7-2 and TRBJ2-7; maybe TRBD2 (5 bases). Per germline, CDR1 SGHTA and CDR2 FQGNSA. V was cut by 1 base and J by 7 bases, with 14 bases left in between. The CDR3 contains 14 residues. This chain's CDR3 is CASSLEAVRREQYF. The CDR3 region has the DNA TGTGCCAGCAGCTTAGAAGCGGTTCGTCGTGAGCAGTACTTC.

This clonotype was seen more than once but under ten times. The chain is built from TRBV20-1 and TRBJ2-7, with D tentatively TRBD1 (6 bases). CDR1 and CDR2 from the germline V gene are DFQATT and SNEGSKA (reference sequence). CDR3 length: 15 residues. V was pared by 1 base and J by 0 bases, with 13 bases between. DNA of the CDR3: TGCAGTGCTAGAGGTCTTAGACAGGCCTCCTACGAGCAGTACTTC. Translation: CSARGLRQASYEQYF.

This clonotype was observed at least ten times. J is TRBJ2-2 and V is TRBV10-3; D is possibly TRBD2 (6 bases). The germline V and J ends were trimmed by 10 bases and 2 bases, with 11 bases remaining between them. In germline, CDR1 is ENHRY, CDR2 SYGVKD. The CDR3 totals 13 residues. CDR3 DNA sequence: TGTGCCACCCGACTAGGCAACACCGGGGAGCTGTTTTTT. This gives the protein CATRLGNTGELFF.

There are a few counts of this clonotype. This chain links TRBV12-3 or TRBV12-4 with TRBJ2-2; 7 positions agree with TRBD1. The CDR3 covers 15 residues. The J segment lost 1 base and the V segment lost 7 bases, leaving 6 bases of the junction unmatched. The CDR3 is CASILGGWNTGELFF. CDR3 bases: TGTGCCAGCATTCTAGGGGGCTGGAACACCGGGGAGCTGTTTTTT.

There are many counts of this clonotype. The rearrangement uses TRBV28 and TRBJ1-2; D is uncertain. This CDR3 comprises 13 residues. Trimming took off 8 bases at V and 8 bases at J, with 18 bases between the two ends. Germline CDR1 and CDR2: MDHEN and SYDVKM. CDR3 in amino acids: CASGRDKGLGYTF. CDR3 sequence (DNA): TGTGCCAGCGGCCGGGATAAAGGGCTCGGCTACACCTTC.

About this clonotype itself: This likely stems from a read error, as it lies one base from a far larger clone. V and J are TRBV20-1 and TRBJ2-5, with 9 positions matching TRBD2. This CDR3 spans 15 amino acids. The germline CDR1 and CDR2 sequences are DFQATT and SNEGSKA (reference sequence). V dropped 5 bases and J dropped 11; count of bases not matched to a gene: 18. The CDR3 coding sequence is TGCAGTGCTCCCCGGAGAGCGGGAGGAAGAAATGAGCAGTACTTC. Protein product: CSAPRRAGGRNEQYF.

This clonotype was seen repeatedly, ten times or more. This sequence joins TRBV11-2 and TRBJ2-3; 8 nucleotides agree with TRBD1. Germline CDR1 SGHAT, CDR2 FQNNGV. The CDR3 runs to 16 residues. With 6 bases clipped from V and 0 bases from J, the junction kept 8 bases outside the gene matches. CDR3 region: CASSQTGAPSTDTQYF. The CDR3, as DNA: TGTGCCAGCAGTCAGACAGGGGCCCCGAGCACAGATACGCAGTATTTT.

The chain joins TRBV7-9 to TRBJ2-7, with 13 bases identical to TRBD2. The CDR3 loop spans 16 amino acids. CDR1 is SEHNR, CDR2 FQNEAQ, per germline (reference sequence). V was clipped by 4 bases and J by 4 bases; unmatched bases: 7. This chain's CDR3 is CASSSEGTSGTYEQYF. The CDR3 nucleotides are TGTGCCAGCAGCTCAGAGGGGACTAGCGGGACTTACGAGCAGTACTTC.

Ten or more counts support this clonotype. The CDR3 loop reads CASSKTVNQETQYF. The CDR3 DNA reads as TGTGCCAGCAGCAAGACAGTGAACCAAGAGACCCAGTACTTC. The J gene is TRBJ2-5, the V gene TRBV12-3 or TRBV12-4, with TRBD1 as a possible D gene (5 bases). V lost 6 bases and J lost 0, with 11 bases in between. The CDR3 spans 14 residues.

In this sample, this clonotype turned up a few times. The V gene is TRBV7-3, the J gene TRBJ2-3, with D perhaps given as TRBD1 or TRBD2 (5 bases each). Germline V gene data show CDR1 as SGHTA and CDR2 as FQGTGA. Trimming took off 1 base at V and 0 bases at J, with 8 bases between the two ends. This CDR3 spans 15 amino acids. The CDR3 DNA reads TGTGCCAGCAGCTTAAGGGACGCAAGCACAGATACGCAGTATTTT. Protein sequence: CASSLRDASTDTQYF.

This chain uses TRBV11-2 with TRBJ2-3, with TRBD2 identical over 9 bases. CDR1 is SGHAT and CDR2 is FQNNGV in the germline V gene. The CDR3 contains 16 residues. The V gene end was trimmed by 5 bases and the J gene end by 3 bases; junction bases not matched to a gene: 9. The chain's CDR3 is CASSPSGGRRTDTQYF. Written as DNA, the CDR3 is TGTGCCAGCAGCCCCAGCGGGGGGCGGAGAACAGATACGCAGTATTTT. The whole variable domain, filled in from reference TRBV11-2 and TRBJ2-3, reads EAGVAQSPRYKIIEKRQSVAFWCNPISGHATLYWYQQILGQGPKLLIQFQNNGVVDDSQLPKDRFSAERLKGVDSTLKIQPAKLEDSAVYLCASSPSGGRRTDTQYFGPGTRLTVL.

This clonotype turned up a few times. This chain joins TRBV28 and TRBJ2-7; D perhaps matches TRBD2 (6 bases). The CDR3 is 15 residues long. Trimming removed 5 bases from V and 10 bases from J, with 24 bases in between. Germline lookup yields CDR1 MDHEN and CDR2 SYDVKM. CDR3: CASSGTGVVFGIQYF. In DNA, the CDR3 is TGTGCCAGCAGTGGGACGGGAGTCGTTTTTGGGATCCAGTACTTC.

The count of this clonotype is one. It differs at one base from a far larger clone, so likely a read error. The chain combines TRBV2 with TRBJ2-4; 7 bases are shared with TRBD1. The CDR3 runs to 13 residues. Germline CDR1 SNHLY, CDR2 FYNNEI. The CDR3: CVSSRQGGNIQYF. CDR3 in DNA: TGTGTCAGCAGCCGACAGGGTGGGAACATTCAGTACTTC. The full variable domain, its missing parts supplied by reference TRBV2 and TRBJ2-4, is EPEVTQTPSHQVTQMGQEVILRCVPISNHLYFYWYRQILGQKVEFLVSFYNNEISEKSEIFDDQFSVERPDGSNFTLKIRSTKLEDSAMYFCVSSRQGGNIQYFGAGTRLSVL.

This clonotype was recorded many times. The chain uses TRBV9 and TRBJ2-3, with D perhaps TRBD2 (5 bases). V shed 2 bases and J shed 0 bases, with 13 bases lying between them. The CDR3 has 16 amino acids. Germline V gene sequence: CDR1 SGDLS, CDR2 YYNGEE. The DNA of the CDR3 is TGTGCCAGCAGCGTCGCCCCGGGATCTAGCACAGATACGCAGTATTTT. This gives the protein CASSVAPGSSTDTQYF.

This clonotype came up a few times. V and J are TRBV6-6 and TRBJ2-3; no definite D call. Trimming stripped 4 bases from V and 0 bases from J, with 11 bases between. Germline V gene lookup returns CDR1 MNHNY and CDR2 SVGAGI (reference sequence). The CDR3 has 15 amino acids. The CDR3 loop reads CASSSRAFSTDTQYF. In DNA, the CDR3 is TGTGCCAGCAGTTCCCGGGCGTTTAGCACAGATACGCAGTATTTT.

This clonotype was seen repeatedly, ten times or more. The rearrangement joins TRBV27 to TRBJ2-1, with no clear D. V lost 4 bases to trimming and J lost 5 bases, with 6 bases between them. Germline lookup yields CDR1 MNHEY and CDR2 SMNVEV (reference sequence). The CDR3 is 12 residues long. CDR3 nucleotides: TGTGCCAGCAGTTACGGAAACAATGAGCAGTTCTTC. It codes for CASSYGNNEQFF.

This rearrangement joins TRBV12-3 or TRBV12-4 to TRBJ2-5, with 9 bases fitting TRBD2. The CDR3 is made up of 19 amino acids. With 4 bases clipped from V and 2 bases from J, the junction kept 17 bases outside the gene matches. CDR3 region: CASSSYNRSSGGVQETQYF. DNA of the CDR3: TGTGCCAGCAGTTCCTACAACCGGAGTAGCGGGGGTGTACAAGAGACCCAGTACTTC.

With regard to this clonotype: This likely traces to a read error, being one base from a far larger clone. The chain is built from TRBV6-4 and TRBJ2-5; D is perhaps TRBD1 (6 bases). The CDR3 sequence is 13 residues long. The V gene's germline CDR1 is MRHNA and CDR2 SNTAGT. The CDR3 is CACSTQGSETQYF. DNA for the CDR3: TGTGCCTGCAGTACACAGGGATCGGAGACCCAGTACTTC.

This clonotype occurred many times. V and J are TRBV12-3 or TRBV12-4 and TRBJ2-1, with 7 bases aligning to TRBD2. V lost 3 bases to trimming and J lost 2 bases; unmatched junction nucleotides: 4. This CDR3 is built from 15 residues. The CDR3 DNA is TGTGCCAGCAGTTTTGGGAGCGGGACCTACAATGAGCAGTTCTTC. Translation: CASSFGSGTYNEQFF.

This clonotype was recorded at least ten times. The chain recombines TRBV28 with TRBJ1-1; 7 bases align to TRBD1. Per germline, CDR1 MDHEN and CDR2 SYDVKM. This CDR3 is built from 14 residues. J gave up 5 bases and V 3 bases, and 6 bases lay outside the gene matches. CDR3 in amino acids: CASSFSGGGTEAFF. CDR3 sequence (DNA): TGTGCCAGCAGTTTTTCAGGGGGTGGTACTGAAGCTTTCTTT. Full variable domain (outside the CDR3, taken from reference TRBV28 and TRBJ1-1): DVKVTQSSRYLVKRTGEKVFLECVQDMDHENMFWYRQDPGLGLRLIYFSYDVKMKEKGDIPEGYSVSREKKERFSLILESASTNQTSMYLCASSFSGGGTEAFFGQGTRLTVV.